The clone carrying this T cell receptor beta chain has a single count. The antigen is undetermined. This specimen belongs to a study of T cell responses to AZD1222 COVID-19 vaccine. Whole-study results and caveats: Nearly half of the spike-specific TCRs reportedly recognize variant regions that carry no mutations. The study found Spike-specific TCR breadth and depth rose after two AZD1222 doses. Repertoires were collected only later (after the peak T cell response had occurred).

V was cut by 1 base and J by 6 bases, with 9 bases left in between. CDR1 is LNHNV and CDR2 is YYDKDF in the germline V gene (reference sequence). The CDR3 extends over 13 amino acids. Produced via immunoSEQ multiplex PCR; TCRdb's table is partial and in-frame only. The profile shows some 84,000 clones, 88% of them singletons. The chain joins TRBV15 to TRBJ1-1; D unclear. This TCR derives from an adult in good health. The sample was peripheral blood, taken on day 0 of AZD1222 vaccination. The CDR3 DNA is TGTGCCACCAGCAGAGCTCTAGTTTCTGAAGCTTTCTTT. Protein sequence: CATSRALVSEAFF.